What follows are 14 T cell receptor beta chains derived from one specimen sequenced in a study of blood T cells in healthy people across ages. Primers used in a second PCR of roughly 6 to 12 cycles were a sample-barcoded 5' primer and a J-beta primer mix. TCRdb used MiXCR to reprocess the 5' RACE reads, holding one entry per CDR3 protein. The table shows roughly 560,000 distinct CDR3 sequences, with around 24% occurring only once. In addition, the sample was reused for a study of T cells of mothers and their children.

Sequenced material: blood. Every receptor here comes from a boy aged 5-17 years in good health.

This clonotype was seen a handful of times. V and J are TRBV29-1 and TRBJ2-1, with 7 nucleotides matching TRBD2. Germline CDR1 is SQVTM and CDR2 is ANQGSEA. The CDR3 covers 12 residues. After removal of 0 bases from V and 9 bases from J, the junction contained 2 bases not matched to a gene. The CDR3 coding sequence is TGCAGCGTTGAAGAGGGGGGGGGTGAGCAGTTCTTC. Residues: CSVEEGGGEQFF.

The table lists this clonotype with a few counts. The chain uses TRBV5-1 and TRBJ2-3; D gene uncertain. The CDR3 is made up of 12 amino acids. CDR1 is SGHRS and CDR2 is YFSETQ in the germline V gene. V gave up 7 bases and J gave up 4 bases, with 10 bases separating them. The chain's CDR3 is CASRLRADTQYF. The CDR3 DNA follows: TGCGCCAGCCGACTTAGAGCAGATACGCAGTATTTT.

The chain is built from TRBV6-2 or TRBV6-3 and TRBJ1-4; no clear D gene. V dropped 10 bases and J dropped 6 bases, with 9 bases sitting between them. Germline assignment: CDR1 MNHEY and CDR2 SVGEGT. This CDR3 comprises 11 residues. The CDR3 sequence: CATRRDEKLFF. The CDR3 DNA is TGTGCCACCCGGAGGGATGAAAAACTGTTTTTT.

The sample holds a few counts of this clonotype. The chain uses TRBV14 and TRBJ2-1; the D gene is possibly TRBD2 (6 bases). V lost 5 bases, J lost 10 bases, and 12 bases lay in between. In germline, CDR1 is SGHDN, CDR2 FVKESK. The CDR3 extends over 12 amino acids. The CDR3 here is CASSERLVEQFF. CDR3 bases: TGTGCCAGCAGCGAAAGACTAGTGGAGCAGTTCTTC.

The gene calls are TRBV28 and TRBJ2-5, with unresolved D. The J call could be wrong; TRBJ2-7 is a better fit for the DNA end. Per the germline V gene, CDR1 is MDHEN and CDR2 is SYDVKM. This CDR3 spans 13 amino acids. DNA of the CDR3: TGTGCCAGCAGTTTACCAAGGCCTTACGAGCAGTACTTC. Translated: CASSLPRPYEQYF.

This clonotype was counted only a few times. The chain links TRBV29-1 to TRBJ2-6; D is uncertain. Trimming took off 6 bases at V and 0 bases at J, with 15 bases between the two ends. Looked up from germline, CDR1 is SQVTM and CDR2 is ANQGSEA. The length of the CDR3 is 16 residues. The CDR3 is CSVILWPSSGANVLTF. The CDR3 DNA reads as TGCAGCGTAATCCTATGGCCTAGCTCTGGGGCCAACGTCCTGACTTTC.

The J gene is TRBJ2-1, the V gene TRBV24-1; 10 bases fit TRBD1. Germline trimming cut 0 bases from V and 4 bases from J; bases unmatched to any gene: 5. Germline loops: CDR1 KGHDR, CDR2 SFDVKD. CDR3 size: 17 residues. The CDR3 DNA follows: TGTGCCACCAGTGATTTGGTTAGGGGACAGGGGTACAATGAGCAGTTCTTC. Its translation is CATSDLVRGQGYNEQFF.

The chain carries TRBV28 and TRBJ2-7; 8 nucleotides align to TRBD2. Germline-derived CDR1 and CDR2 are MDHEN and SYDVKM. The CDR3 loop spans 17 amino acids. The junction had 11 bases not matched to a gene; V was cut back by 1 base and J by 3 bases. CDR3 sequence: CASSLFRTSPTGYEQYF. The CDR3 nucleotides read TGTGCCAGCAGTTTATTCCGGACTAGCCCGACTGGCTACGAGCAGTACTTC. The variable domain in full, completed from reference TRBV28 and TRBJ2-7, reads DVKVTQSSRYLVKRTGEKVFLECVQDMDHENMFWYRQDPGLGLRLIYFSYDVKMKEKGDIPEGYSVSREKKERFSLILESASTNQTSMYLCASSLFRTSPTGYEQYFGPGTRLTVT.

This sequence joins TRBV10-3 and TRBJ1-5; D is unclear. The germline gives CDR1 ENHRY, CDR2 SYGVKD. The V end lost 3 bases, the J end lost 0 bases, and 6 bases lay between the germline ends. The CDR3 spans 14 residues. CDR3 nucleotides: TGTGCCATCAGTGACGGAGATAGCAATCAGCCCCAGCATTTT. The encoded protein is CAISDGDSNQPQHF.

This clonotype was counted between two and nine times. The chain carries TRBV4-3 and TRBJ1-5; 11 bases line up with TRBD1. The CDR3 is 17 amino acids. CDR1 is LGHNA and CDR2 is YSLEER in the germline V gene. With 0 bases clipped from V and 6 bases from J, the junction kept 7 bases outside the gene matches. CDR3 nucleotides: TGCGCCAGCAGCCAAGAATACGGACAGGGGGCCGGTCAGCCCCAGCATTTT. Translating it yields CASSQEYGQGAGQPQHF.

The rearrangement uses TRBV29-1 and TRBJ2-1; 10 bases are a match to TRBD1. After removal of 2 bases from V and 8 bases from J, the junction contained 6 bases not matched to a gene. The CDR3 loop spans 14 amino acids. Germline-derived CDR1 and CDR2 are SQVTM and ANQGSEA. The DNA for the CDR3 is TGCAGCGTTGAACCGGGACAGGGGTACGATGAGCAGTTCTTC. Its protein is CSVEPGQGYDEQFF.

This clonotype was detected only a few times. The rearrangement links TRBV4-3 to TRBJ2-5, with D hard to call. V dropped 0 bases and J dropped 0 bases, with 11 bases sitting between them. Germline V CDR1 and CDR2: LGHNA, YSLEER. The CDR3 extends over 16 amino acids. The CDR3 reads CASSQDAAGYQETQYF. In DNA form, the CDR3 reads TGCGCCAGCAGCCAAGATGCCGCCGGGTACCAAGAGACCCAGTACTTC.

This clonotype was counted a few times. The V call is TRBV7-9, the J call TRBJ2-1; the D is unclear. Trimming took 2 bases from V and 0 from J, leaving 8 bases between them. CDR1 and CDR2 (germline): SEHNR, FQNEAQ (reference sequence). The CDR3 runs 15 residues. DNA of the CDR3: TGTGCCAGCAGCTTAAAGGGTGACTCCTACAATGAGCAGTTCTTC. This encodes CASSLKGDSYNEQFF.

This sequence joins TRBV4-1 and TRBJ2-1; TRBD2 matches at 9 bases. Trimming removed 2 bases from V and 3 bases from J; junction bases left unmatched: 5. CDR1 MGHRA and CDR2 YSYEKL come from the germline V gene. The CDR3 sequence is 16 residues long. The CDR3 reads CASSQISGSFYNEQFF. CDR3 nucleotide sequence: TGCGCCAGCAGCCAAATTAGCGGGAGTTTCTACAATGAGCAGTTCTTC.